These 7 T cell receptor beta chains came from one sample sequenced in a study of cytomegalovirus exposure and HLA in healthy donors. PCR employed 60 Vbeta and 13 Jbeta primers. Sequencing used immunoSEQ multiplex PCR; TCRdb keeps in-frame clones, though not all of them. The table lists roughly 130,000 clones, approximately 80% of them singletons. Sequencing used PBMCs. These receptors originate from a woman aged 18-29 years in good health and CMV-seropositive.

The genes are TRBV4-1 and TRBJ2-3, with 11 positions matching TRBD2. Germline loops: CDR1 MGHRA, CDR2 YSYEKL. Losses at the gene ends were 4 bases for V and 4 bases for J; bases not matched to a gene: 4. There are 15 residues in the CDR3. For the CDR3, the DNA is TGCGCCAGCAGCCTTAGCGGGGGGGCAGCAGATACGCAGTATTTT. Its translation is CASSLSGGAADTQYF.

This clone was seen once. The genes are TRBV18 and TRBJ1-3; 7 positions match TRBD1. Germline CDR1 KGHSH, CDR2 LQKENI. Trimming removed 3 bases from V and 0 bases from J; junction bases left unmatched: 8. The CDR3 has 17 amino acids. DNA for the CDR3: TGTGCCAGCTCACCTAGAGGGACAGCCCCCTCTGGAAACACCATATATTTT. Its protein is CASSPRGTAPSGNTIYF.

DNA for the CDR3: TGTGCCAGCGATCGACTAGCGGGGGGCTCCTACGAGCAGTACTTC. It is translated as CASDRLAGGSYEQYF. V usage is TRBV6-1 and J usage is TRBJ2-7; TRBD2 matches at 13 bases. CDR1 and CDR2 from the germline V gene are MNHNS and SASEGT. The length of the CDR3 is 15 residues. Germline trimming cut 8 bases from V and 0 bases from J; bases unmatched to any gene: 4.

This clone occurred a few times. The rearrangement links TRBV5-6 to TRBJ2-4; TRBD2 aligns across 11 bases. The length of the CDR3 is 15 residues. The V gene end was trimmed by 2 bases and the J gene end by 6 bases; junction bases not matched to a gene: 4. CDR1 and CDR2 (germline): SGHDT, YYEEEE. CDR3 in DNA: TGTGCCAGCAGCTTAGTTAGCGGGGGGGTAAACATTCAGTACTTC. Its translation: CASSLVSGGVNIQYF.

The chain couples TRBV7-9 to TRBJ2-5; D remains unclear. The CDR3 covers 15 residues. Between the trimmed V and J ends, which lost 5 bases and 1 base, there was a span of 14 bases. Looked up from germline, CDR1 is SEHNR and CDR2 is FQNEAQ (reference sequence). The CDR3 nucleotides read TGTGCCAGCAGCCCCCCGACAACCGTCCAAGAGACCCAGTACTTC. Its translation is CASSPPTTVQETQYF.

This CDR3 is CASSRGGGEDQPQHF. CDR3 DNA: TGTGCCAGCAGCCGGGGTGGAGGGGAGGATCAGCCCCAGCATTTT. The chain recombines TRBV4-2 with TRBJ1-5, with a tentative D call TRBD1 (5 bases). The germline V gene has CDR1 LGHNA and CDR2 YNFKEQ. The CDR3 covers 15 residues. Between the trimmed V and J ends, which lost 4 bases and 5 bases, there was a span of 15 bases.

CDR3 sequence (DNA): TGCGCCAGCAGTGAGACCGTGGACGTCCGGGGTGCTTTCTTT. Amino acid sequence: CASSETVDVRGAFF. This sequence joins TRBV10-1 and TRBJ1-1; the D is unclear. Germline CDR1 is WNHNN and CDR2 is SYGVQD (reference sequence). The CDR3 is 14 amino acids. Trimming cost V 2 bases and J 11 bases, with 18 bases left between them.